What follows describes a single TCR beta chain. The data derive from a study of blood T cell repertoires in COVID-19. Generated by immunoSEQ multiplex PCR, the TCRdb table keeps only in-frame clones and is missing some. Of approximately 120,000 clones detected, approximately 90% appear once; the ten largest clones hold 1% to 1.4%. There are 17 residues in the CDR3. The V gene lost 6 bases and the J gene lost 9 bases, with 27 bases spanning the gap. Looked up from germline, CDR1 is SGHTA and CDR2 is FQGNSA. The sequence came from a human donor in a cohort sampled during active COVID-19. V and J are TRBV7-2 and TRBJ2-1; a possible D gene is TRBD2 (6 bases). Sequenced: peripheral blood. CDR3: CASSRGAVWGGTFEQFF. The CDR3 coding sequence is TGTGCCAGCAGTCGCGGGGCTGTTTGGGGCGGGACGTTTGAGCAGTTCTTC.